The text below deals with one T cell receptor beta chain. Its antigen is not known. This sample is part of a study of cytomegalovirus exposure and HLA in healthy donors. Notes on the study in general: Across donors, most TCRs were seen rarely, yet some public ones were widespread. Subsequent analysis revealed that first-cohort TCR clusters tended to co-occur in the 110 or so validation repertoires. Listed as cytomegalovirus-associated were 164 TCR beta chains.

Profiled with immunoSEQ multiplex PCR; TCRdb holds only in-frame clones, not every one. Seen here are about 190,000 clones, around four fifths observed once, and the top ten hold less than 9%. The germline V gene encodes CDR1 SGHAT and CDR2 FQNNGV. J lost 11 bases, V lost 0 bases, and 8 bases had no gene match. This CDR3 is built from 15 residues. The clonotype comes from a man aged 18 to 29 in good health and CMV-seropositive. The chain carries TRBV11-2 and TRBJ2-1; the match to TRBD1 covers 9 bases. The sample was PBMCs. In DNA form, the CDR3 reads TGTGCCAGCAGCTTAGAGCAGGACAGGGGAAGGAAGCAGTTCTTC. Encoded protein: CASSLEQDRGRKQFF. Drawing the rest from reference TRBV11-2 and TRBJ2-1, the complete variable domain is EAGVAQSPRYKIIEKRQSVAFWCNPISGHATLYWYQQILGQGPKLLIQFQNNGVVDDSQLPKDRFSAERLKGVDSTLKIQPAKLEDSAVYLCASSLEQDRGRKQFFGPGTRLTVL.